A single sample is the source of the 31 T cell receptor beta chains below, sequenced in a study of T cells in Graves' hyperthyroidism and ophthalmopathy. RNA transcripts provided the source from which TCR beta CDR3 regions were amplified. TCR CDR3 underwent first-round RT-PCR with the HTBI primer set. TCRdb redid the calling of the multiplex PCR reads with MiXCR, one entry per CDR3 protein. Of hundreds of thousands of distinct CDR3 sequences in the sample, around 14% were seen once. The specimen sequenced was blood. These receptors were collected from a woman in her late teens or twenties with Graves' hyperthyroidism that later progressed to Graves' ophthalmopathy.

The chain links TRBV6-4 to TRBJ2-7, with 9 bases fitting TRBD2. CDR3 length: 15 amino acids. After removal of 2 bases from V and 3 bases from J, the junction contained 5 bases not matched to a gene. Germline loops: CDR1 MRHNA, CDR2 SNTAGT. This chain's CDR3 is CASSDATSGYYEQYF. CDR3 DNA sequence: TGTGCCAGCAGTGACGCGACTAGCGGTTACTACGAGCAGTACTTC.

The chain has TRBV24-1 and TRBJ1-4; D remains unclear. V lost 0 bases, J lost 7 bases, and 14 bases lay in between. The CDR3 runs to 16 residues. Germline V lookup: CDR1 KGHDR, CDR2 SFDVKD. This CDR3 reads CATSDLRTLPSEKLFF. CDR3 coding DNA: TGTGCCACCAGTGATTTGCGGACCCTGCCGAGTGAAAAACTGTTTTTT.

This clonotype was counted many times. V and J are TRBV2 and TRBJ2-2; D call uncertain. Germline V gene data show CDR1 as SNHLY and CDR2 as FYNNEI. V lost 6 bases, J lost 0 bases, and 11 bases lay in between. The CDR3 consists of 15 residues. CDR3 bases: TGTGCCAGCAGGGTCCTGGCCACGAACACCGGGGAGCTGTTTTTT. Its protein product is CASRVLATNTGELFF.

This clonotype has ten or more counts. The genes are TRBV7-2 and TRBJ2-5; D tentatively reads TRBD1 or TRBD2 (5 bases each). Germline lookup yields CDR1 SGHTA and CDR2 FQGNSA. V gave up 8 bases and J gave up 3 bases, with 16 bases separating them. The CDR3 has 14 residues. CDR3 sequence reads: CASARRGFEETQYF. The DNA of the CDR3 is TGTGCCAGCGCGCGACGGGGCTTTGAAGAGACCCAGTACTTC.

This clonotype was counted between two and nine times. The CDR3 DNA is TGTGCCAGCAGCTTAGGGGGGGCTGACAATCAGCCCCAGCATTTT. Its translation: CASSLGGADNQPQHF. The rearrangement joins TRBV7-9 to TRBJ1-5, with a weak D call TRBD1 (6 bases). Germline values: CDR1 SEHNR, CDR2 FQNEAQ (reference sequence). This CDR3 is built from 15 residues. V was trimmed by 1 base and J by 3 bases, leaving 10 bases between them.

This clonotype appeared many times. The V and J genes are TRBV12-3 or TRBV12-4 and TRBJ2-5; 7 positions agree with TRBD2. This CDR3 has 14 amino acids. The V and J ends lost 5 bases and 5 bases, in that order; junction bases with no gene match: 8. CDR3 nucleotides: TGTGCCAGCAGTACAAGCGGGGCGGCGGAGACCCAGTACTTC. Its translation: CASSTSGAAETQYF.

The chain uses TRBV13 and TRBJ2-5; TRBD2 matches at 14 bases. V trimming: 5 bases; J trimming: 4 bases; junction bases outside the gene matches: 12. This CDR3 comprises 18 residues. Germline CDR1 is PRHDT and CDR2 is FYEKMQ (reference sequence). As DNA, the CDR3 is TGTGCCAGCAGCCAAGACCTTCCGGGACTAGCGGGAGCAGAGACCCAGTACTTC. Translating it yields CASSQDLPGLAGAETQYF.

This clonotype was counted ten times or more. The chain combines TRBV28 with TRBJ2-7; 7 nucleotides agree with TRBD1. The V gene end was trimmed by 6 bases and the J gene end by 2 bases; junction bases not matched to a gene: 10. This CDR3 has 15 amino acids. Germline loops: CDR1 MDHEN, CDR2 SYDVKM. The CDR3, as DNA: TGTGCCAGCAGCCCTCTAGGGACAGCAACCTACGAGCAGTACTTC. This codes for CASSPLGTATYEQYF.

The chain joins TRBV24-1 to TRBJ2-1, with a tentative D call TRBD1 (6 bases). V was shortened by 0 bases and J by 6 bases, with 11 bases between the two germline ends. Germline values: CDR1 KGHDR, CDR2 SFDVKD. The CDR3 length is 15 residues. CDR3 protein: CATSDLRDTTNEQFF. The CDR3 region has the DNA TGTGCCACCAGTGATTTGAGGGACACTACCAATGAGCAGTTCTTC.

V usage is TRBV27 and J usage is TRBJ1-5, with 8 bases fitting TRBD1. Germline V gene sequence: CDR1 MNHEY, CDR2 SMNVEV (reference sequence). This CDR3 is 15 amino acids long. Unmatched junction bases numbered 3, after V lost 5 bases and J lost 0 bases. CDR3 DNA: TGTGCCAGCAGTGAGGGGACAGGTAGCAATCAGCCCCAGCATTTT. Its protein product is CASSEGTGSNQPQHF.

This clonotype was detected ten times or more. The chain links TRBV28 to TRBJ2-5; the D gene is possibly TRBD2 (7 bases). The V end lost 4 bases, the J end lost 5 bases, and 17 bases lay between the germline ends. The V gene's germline CDR1 is MDHEN and CDR2 SYDVKM. The CDR3 is 15 residues long. For the CDR3, the DNA is TGTGCCAGCAGTTCCCCGGGGGGCAAGCGGGAGACCCAGTACTTC. It encodes CASSSPGGKRETQYF. The full variable domain, its missing parts supplied by reference TRBV28 and TRBJ2-5, is DVKVTQSSRYLVKRTGEKVFLECVQDMDHENMFWYRQDPGLGLRLIYFSYDVKMKEKGDIPEGYSVSREKKERFSLILESASTNQTSMYLCASSSPGGKRETQYFGPGTRLLVL.

The rearrangement joins TRBV4-1 to TRBJ2-1; a possible D gene is TRBD2 (6 bases). The V and J ends lost 1 base and 3 bases respectively, with 10 bases between them. The CDR3 totals 15 residues. Germline assignment: CDR1 MGHRA and CDR2 YSYEKL. In nucleotides, the CDR3 is TGCGCCAGCAGCCAAGGCGGGGCCTACTACAATGAGCAGTTCTTC. Encoded protein: CASSQGGAYYNEQFF.

This clonotype has a count of ten or more. The rearrangement uses TRBV20-1 and TRBJ2-7; D gene uncertain. The V and J ends lost 3 bases and 2 bases respectively, with 8 bases between them. The CDR3 is 12 residues long. Germline V gene data show CDR1 as DFQATT and CDR2 as SNEGSKA (reference sequence). The CDR3, as DNA: TGCAGTGCTAGTGGCGACCCCTACGAGCAGTACTTC. It yields the protein CSASGDPYEQYF.

This clonotype was recorded a few times. The V gene is TRBV3-1, the J gene TRBJ2-2; possibly TRBD2 for D (6 bases). There are 20 residues in the CDR3. V was shortened by 5 bases and J by 6 bases, with 31 bases between the two germline ends. The V gene's germline CDR1 is LGHDT and CDR2 YNNKEL (reference sequence). The chain's CDR3 is CASSFNTPGGLSRVAGELFF. The CDR3 DNA reads as TGTGCCAGCAGCTTCAATACACCCGGGGGACTCTCCCGGGTTGCCGGGGAGCTGTTTTTT.

The count of this clonotype is one. The chain recombines TRBV15 with TRBJ2-7; TRBD1 is a possible D gene (5 bases). The CDR3 contains 13 residues. Germline CDR1 and CDR2: LNHNV and YYDKDF (reference sequence). The ends were cut back, 4 bases at V and 6 bases at J, with 13 bases in the middle. CDR3 region: CATSTAGPGEQYF. Here the CDR3 DNA reads TGTGCCACCAGCACGGCAGGGCCCGGCGAGCAGTACTTC. The whole variable domain, remainder taken from reference TRBV15 and TRBJ2-7, is DAMVIQNPRYQVTQFGKPVTLSCSQTLNHNVMYWYQQKSSQAPKLLFHYYDKDFNNEADTPDNFQSRRPNTSFCFLDIRSPGLGDTAMYLCATSTAGPGEQYFGPGTRLTVT.

The gene calls are TRBV6-1 and TRBJ2-2, with no clear D. CDR3 length: 14 residues. Trimming pared 7 bases from V and 5 bases from J, leaving 14 bases between. Germline CDR1 and CDR2: MNHNS and SASEGT. CDR3 bases: TGTGCCAGCACGCCGGGCCCCCAGACCGGGGAGCTGTTTTTT. Encoded protein: CASTPGPQTGELFF.

This clonotype turned up a few times. The gene calls are TRBV5-7 and TRBJ2-6; D is possibly TRBD1 (5 bases). TRBV5-7 counts as an open reading frame of uncertain function. The V end was cut by 4 bases, the J end by 0 bases, with 17 bases between. CDR3 length: 18 residues. CDR3 residues: CASSPPLRQISGANVLTF. The DNA of the CDR3 is TGTGCCAGCAGCCCGCCCCTCCGACAGATCTCTGGGGCCAACGTCCTGACTTTC.

This chain joins TRBV10-3 and TRBJ2-7; D unclear. Germline V lookup: CDR1 ENHRY, CDR2 SYGVKD. The CDR3 has 12 residues. Between the trimmed V and J ends, which lost 6 bases and 3 bases, there was a span of 9 bases. CDR3 in DNA: TGTGCCATCAGGAGATCCGACTACGAGCAGTACTTC. Protein product: CAIRRSDYEQYF.

This clonotype was picked up many times. V and J are TRBV7-2 and TRBJ1-1; maybe TRBD1 (5 bases). The germline gives CDR1 SGHTA, CDR2 FQGNSA. Trimming took 6 bases from V and 5 from J, leaving 16 bases between them. This CDR3 region has 14 residues. CDR3 DNA: TGTGCCAGCAGTTTGGGGGGAGGACGGACTGAAGCTTTCTTT. It codes for CASSLGGGRTEAFF.

The table lists this clonotype with many counts. The DNA of the CDR3 is TGTGCCAGCAGCCAAGCAGGGGTAGAGACCCAGTACTTC. It yields the protein CASSQAGVETQYF. The V call is TRBV3-1, the J call TRBJ2-5, with D possibly being TRBD1 (6 bases). The CDR3 sequence is 13 residues long. The V end lost 1 base, the J end lost 4 bases, and 7 bases lay between the germline ends. The V gene's germline CDR1 is LGHDT and CDR2 YNNKEL (reference sequence).

This clonotype was picked up one time. One base away lies a much larger clone, so this may be a sequencing read error. The rearrangement links TRBV6-5 to TRBJ1-5, with a possible D match to TRBD1 (5 bases). The CDR3 covers 14 residues. Germline assignment: CDR1 MNHEY and CDR2 SVGAGI. The CDR3 bases are TGTGCCAGCAGTTATGGAGACAGTAATCAGCCCCGGCATTTT. Its protein product is CASSYGDSNQPRHF.

This clonotype was picked up a small number of times. CDR3 protein: CASSIGTGYGNQPQHF. CDR3 coding DNA: TGTGCCAGTAGTATAGGGACTGGCTATGGCAATCAGCCCCAGCATTTT. This chain joins TRBV19 and TRBJ1-5; D is ambiguous. Germline V CDR1 and CDR2: LNHDA, SQIVND (reference sequence). The CDR3 sequence is 16 residues long. Trimming left V 1 base short and J 2 bases short, with 12 bases between.

The chain couples TRBV20-1 to TRBJ1-2; possible D gene TRBD1, 6 bases. Germline V lookup: CDR1 DFQATT, CDR2 SNEGSKA (reference sequence). The CDR3 covers 15 residues. V was cut by 0 bases and J by 5 bases, with 16 bases left in between. DNA of the CDR3: TGCAGTGCTAGAGATCGGGACAAGGGAGGGTATGGCTACACCTTC. It codes for CSARDRDKGGYGYTF.

This clonotype was seen many times. The gene calls are TRBV7-9 and TRBJ2-5; 8 bases align to TRBD1. Germline V gene sequence: CDR1 SEHNR, CDR2 FQNEAQ (reference sequence). This CDR3 is built from 16 residues. Trimming removed 5 bases from V and 5 bases from J; junction bases left unmatched: 13. The CDR3 is CASSEDRGEVGETQYF. The CDR3 DNA follows: TGTGCCAGCAGCGAAGACAGGGGTGAGGTCGGTGAGACCCAGTACTTC.

This sequence joins TRBV28 and TRBJ1-6, with D possibly TRBD1 on 5 matching bases. The CDR3 totals 16 residues. The V gene lost 7 bases and the J gene lost 1 base, with 14 bases spanning the gap. Germline V gives CDR1 MDHEN, CDR2 SYDVKM. CDR3 sequence reads: CASTLGGGSYNSPLHF. Here the CDR3 DNA reads TGTGCCAGCACTCTCGGGGGGGGATCCTATAATTCACCCCTCCACTTT.

The chain recombines TRBV20-1 with TRBJ2-1, with D possibly matching TRBD2 (7 bases). Germline V gene lookup returns CDR1 DFQATT and CDR2 SNEGSKA (reference sequence). The CDR3 spans 15 residues. V lost 6 bases and J 4 bases, leaving 19 bases between the germline ends. CDR3 loop: CSARGWEGLYNEQFF. The CDR3 nucleotides are TGCAGTGCAAGGGGGTGGGAGGGCCTGTACAATGAGCAGTTCTTC.

This clonotype was detected only a few times. The V call is TRBV6-5, the J call TRBJ2-7; 7 nucleotides agree with TRBD2. CDR3 size: 14 residues. Germline CDR1 and CDR2: MNHEY and SVGAGI. V lost 2 bases and J lost 2; bases outside the gene matches: 3. CDR3 sequence reads: CASSYGAGPYEQYF. CDR3 nucleotides: TGTGCCAGCAGTTACGGAGCGGGACCCTACGAGCAGTACTTC.

At least ten counts were recorded for this clonotype. J is TRBJ1-1 and V is TRBV15; D is unresolved. From germline, CDR1 is LNHNV and CDR2 YYDKDF (reference sequence). V lost 5 bases to trimming and J lost 0 bases, with 16 bases between them. The CDR3 consists of 16 residues. CDR3 nucleotide sequence: TGTGCCACCAGCCCGGAGGACGGGTTCCTGAACACTGAAGCTTTCTTT. As protein: CATSPEDGFLNTEAFF.

This clonotype was seen a few times. The CDR3 sequence is CASSPRGQDGYTF. The CDR3 DNA is TGTGCCAGCAGTCCCAGGGGGCAGGATGGCTACACCTTC. J is TRBJ1-2 and V is TRBV27, with 8 bases matching TRBD1. CDR1 and CDR2 from the germline V gene are MNHEY and SMNVEV (reference sequence). Trimming removed 5 bases from V and 6 bases from J; junction bases left unmatched: 5. The CDR3 contains 13 residues.

This clonotype was observed at least ten times. V is TRBV28 and J is TRBJ2-2, with TRBD2 matching over 7 bases. V gave up 3 bases and J gave up 5 bases; unmatched junction bases: 6. CDR3 length equals 15 residues. Germline CDR1 is MDHEN and CDR2 is SYDVKM. CDR3 residues: CASSFRLAGTGELFF. CDR3 nucleotides: TGTGCCAGCAGTTTTCGACTAGCAGGGACCGGGGAGCTGTTTTTT.

A remark on this clonotype: This clone may be a read error of a much larger clone one base away. V is TRBV13 and J is TRBJ1-1; no reliable D call. This CDR3 has 12 amino acids. Trimming removed 4 bases from V and 9 bases from J, with 12 bases in between. Germline V gives CDR1 PRHDT, CDR2 FYEKMQ (reference sequence). The CDR3 DNA reads TGTGCCAGCAGCTGTAAGACTCTTAAAGCTTTCTTT. This encodes CASSCKTLKAFF.